The present entry profiles one T cell receptor beta chain with its context. This CDR3 region has 15 residues. CDR1 and CDR2 (germline): MDHEN, SYDVKM. Trimming at V came to 4 bases and at J to 2 bases, leaving 5 bases not matched to a gene. This entry belongs to a study of blood T cell repertoires in COVID-19. The authors' processing: Reference gene primer amplification in the assay estimated nucleated cell counts. Generated by immunoSEQ multiplex PCR, the TCRdb table keeps only in-frame clones and is missing some. D and trimming come from the DNA, and the V and J calls and clone size come from that table. The data show under 20,000 clones, with under 85% seen just once and around 16% held by the top ten.

The chain employs TRBV28 and TRBJ1-5, with 7 bases aligning to TRBD1. The source is an older man with COVID-19, enrolled during active disease. Sequenced sample: peripheral blood. This CDR3 is CASSSQGGRNQPQHF. CDR3 in DNA: TGTGCCAGCAGTTCCCAGGGGGGCCGCAATCAGCCCCAGCATTTT.